This TCR beta chain was sequenced for a study of spatial heterogeneity in lung cancer. Using its own MiXCR run on the 5' RACE reads, TCRdb lists one record per CDR3 protein. The sample has just over 9,500 distinct CDR3 sequences, 8.7% seen once. This clonotype was seen at least ten times. Its antigen remains unknown. This CDR3 has 15 residues. Trimming pared 0 bases from V and 2 bases from J, leaving 6 bases between. Germline values: CDR1 SGHDT, CDR2 YYEEEE. General study results and limits: Mutation tallies in tumors tracked expanded intratumoral alpha and beta TCR counts.

The time point is: sample taken at primary tumor resection. The receptor was isolated from a female donor with early-stage non-small cell lung cancer. Sequences were derived from lung tumor tissue, sampled at surgery. The chain joins TRBV5-6 to TRBJ1-6; D uncertain. The CDR3, as DNA: TGTGCCAGCAGCTTGGCCGGCGCCTATAATTCACCCCTCCACTTT. Protein: CASSLAGAYNSPLHF.